The following is a T cell receptor beta chain sequence with its context. Its antigen is currently unknown. The CDR3 consists of 17 residues. Per germline, CDR1 ENHRY and CDR2 SYGVKD. Losses at the gene ends were 0 bases for V and 5 bases for J; bases not matched to a gene: 5. This specimen belongs to a study of OX40 agonist ivuxolimab in advanced cancers. Study summary: People in dose escalation had one of these cancers: hepatocellular carcinoma, melanoma, renal cell or head and neck cancer.

Sequenced by immunoSEQ multiplex PCR; TCRdb stores in-frame clones only, minus some. Among around 62,000 clones listed, 75% to 85% were seen once. Overall study findings and caveats: CD4+ and CD8+ blood T cells expanded clonally by week 6 at 0.1 to 3.0 mg/kg. Averaged across samples, CD8+ T cells carried more expanded clones than CD4+ did.

V gene TRBV10-3 combines with J gene TRBJ2-1, with 12 bases aligning to TRBD2. The sample was CD4+ or CD8+ T cells sorted from blood, taken in a trial of the OX40 agonist ivuxolimab. This receptor was obtained from an adult with an advanced solid tumor such as melanoma, head and neck, liver or kidney cancer. The CDR3, as DNA: TGTGCCATCAGTGAGTCAGGTTGGACTAGCGGGAACAATGAGCAGTTCTTC. Translation: CAISESGWTSGNNEQFF.